Each of the 13 T cell receptor beta chains below was sequenced from the same sample in a study of blood T cell repertoires in COVID-19. Profiled with immunoSEQ multiplex PCR; TCRdb holds only in-frame clones, not every one. The sample includes about 280,000 clones, approximately 91% of them seen just once. Sequencing was done on a sample of peripheral blood. The receptors come from a man aged 50 or older with acute or convalescent COVID-19.

The rearrangement uses TRBV7-3 and TRBJ2-2, with D unresolved. The CDR3 has 13 amino acids. Germline V gene sequence: CDR1 SGHTA, CDR2 FQGTGA. V lost 6 bases and J 1 base, leaving 6 bases between the germline ends. The CDR3 region is CASRQENTGELFF. CDR3 sequence (DNA): TGTGCCAGCAGGCAGGAGAACACCGGGGAGCTGTTTTTT.

The chain links TRBV6-4 to TRBJ2-3; TRBD1 matches 10 bases. The CDR3 extends over 14 amino acids. V lost 6 bases to trimming and J lost 6 bases; unmatched junction nucleotides: 6. Germline assignment: CDR1 MRHNA and CDR2 SNTAGT. The CDR3: CASRDPGQGDTQYF. CDR3 nucleotide sequence: TGTGCCAGCAGGGATCCGGGACAGGGGGATACGCAGTATTTT.

The J gene is TRBJ1-2, the V gene TRBV18; a possible D gene is TRBD1 (6 bases). The CDR3 spans 16 residues. The germline V gene has CDR1 KGHSH and CDR2 LQKENI. Between the trimmed V and J ends, which lost 6 bases and 6 bases, there was a span of 23 bases. The CDR3 DNA reads TGTGCCAGCTCCCCCAAGGTAGGGGACAAACCGAATGGCTACACCTTC. Translation gives CASSPKVGDKPNGYTF.

This chain uses TRBV6-5 with TRBJ1-4, with D perhaps TRBD1 (6 bases). The germline gives CDR1 MNHEY, CDR2 SVGAGI. V lost 2 bases and J 7 bases, leaving 14 bases between the germline ends. This CDR3 has 15 residues. The CDR3 sequence is CASSYQGQVGEKLFF. CDR3 bases: TGTGCCAGCAGTTACCAGGGGCAGGTTGGTGAAAAACTGTTTTTT.

This clone has just a few counts. The CDR3 DNA sequence: TGTGCCAGCAGCTTAGCGTTCCAACTCTCACCCCTCCACTTT. Translated: CASSLAFQLSPLHF. The J gene is TRBJ1-6, the V gene TRBV7-9; no clear D. The CDR3 contains 14 residues. Germline V gives CDR1 SEHNR, CDR2 FQNEAQ (reference sequence). V lost 0 bases to trimming and J lost 10 bases, with 10 bases between them.

The gene calls are TRBV27 and TRBJ2-5; 7 nucleotides match TRBD1. Germline-derived CDR1 and CDR2 are MNHEY and SMNVEV (reference sequence). After removal of 5 bases from V and 4 bases from J, the junction contained 13 bases not matched to a gene. The CDR3 consists of 16 residues. CDR3 loop: CASSARQGALSETQYF. CDR3 DNA: TGTGCCAGCAGTGCTAGACAGGGAGCCCTCTCAGAGACCCAGTACTTC.

Remarks on this clone: Other DNA sequences in this sample translate to the same CDR3. The rearrangement uses TRBV5-1 and TRBJ1-3; 7 bases agree with TRBD1. V lost 0 bases and J lost 3; bases outside the gene matches: 3. This CDR3 has 15 residues. Germline V gene data show CDR1 as SGHRS and CDR2 as YFSETQ. CDR3 region: CASSLGQGGGNTIYF. The DNA for the CDR3 is TGCGCCAGCAGCTTGGGACAGGGAGGTGGAAACACCATATATTTT.

The chain has TRBV7-3 and TRBJ2-1; maybe TRBD1 (6 bases). The CDR3 is made up of 15 amino acids. Trimming took off 5 bases at V and 7 bases at J, with 18 bases between the two ends. Germline V gene sequence: CDR1 SGHTA, CDR2 FQGTGA. As DNA, the CDR3 is TGTGCCAGCAGCCCGGGACACCCCCCGAAGAATGAGCAGTTCTTC. Translation gives CASSPGHPPKNEQFF.

The V gene is TRBV7-2, the J gene TRBJ2-2, with 7 bases matching TRBD2. Trimming removed 5 bases from V and 2 bases from J; junction bases left unmatched: 5. Germline V CDR1 and CDR2: SGHTA, FQGNSA. This CDR3 spans 15 amino acids. This chain's CDR3 is CASSPAGENTGELFF. CDR3 coding DNA: TGTGCCAGCAGCCCTGCGGGGGAAAACACCGGGGAGCTGTTTTTT.

The chain is built from TRBV5-4 and TRBJ1-1; TRBD1 matches at 7 bases. CDR3 length: 14 residues. CDR1 SGHNT and CDR2 YYREEE come from the germline V gene (reference sequence). V lost 3 bases to trimming and J lost 13 bases; unmatched junction nucleotides: 15. In nucleotides, the CDR3 is TGTGCCAGCAGCTCGGACCGCGGACAGGTTGGGGGTTTCTTT. Translating it yields CASSSDRGQVGGFF.

This clone was observed a single time. This chain links TRBV13 with TRBJ1-1; D not certain. Trimming removed 4 bases from V and 5 bases from J, with 11 bases in between. Germline V lookup: CDR1 PRHDT, CDR2 FYEKMQ (reference sequence). The CDR3 contains 13 residues. The DNA for the CDR3 is TGTGCCAGCAGCTGGGGAGGCTTGACTGAAGCTTTCTTT. The encoded protein is CASSWGGLTEAFF.

The gene calls are TRBV7-3 and TRBJ2-2, with D hard to call. Looked up from germline, CDR1 is SGHTA and CDR2 is FQGTGA. With 3 bases removed from V and 0 bases from J, the gap between germline ends came to 11 bases. The CDR3 runs to 16 residues. In DNA, the CDR3 is TGTGCCAGCAGCTTGAACTCCATCGCGAACACCGGGGAGCTGTTTTTT. The encoded protein is CASSLNSIANTGELFF.

This rearrangement joins TRBV19 to TRBJ1-5, with 12 bases lining up with TRBD1. Germline V gene sequence: CDR1 LNHDA, CDR2 SQIVND (reference sequence). Trimming at V came to 7 bases and at J to 3 bases, leaving 10 bases not matched to a gene. The CDR3 consists of 17 residues. CDR3: CASMGTGGLVYNQPQHF. DNA for the CDR3: TGTGCCAGTATGGGGACAGGGGGCTTGGTTTACAATCAGCCCCAGCATTTT.